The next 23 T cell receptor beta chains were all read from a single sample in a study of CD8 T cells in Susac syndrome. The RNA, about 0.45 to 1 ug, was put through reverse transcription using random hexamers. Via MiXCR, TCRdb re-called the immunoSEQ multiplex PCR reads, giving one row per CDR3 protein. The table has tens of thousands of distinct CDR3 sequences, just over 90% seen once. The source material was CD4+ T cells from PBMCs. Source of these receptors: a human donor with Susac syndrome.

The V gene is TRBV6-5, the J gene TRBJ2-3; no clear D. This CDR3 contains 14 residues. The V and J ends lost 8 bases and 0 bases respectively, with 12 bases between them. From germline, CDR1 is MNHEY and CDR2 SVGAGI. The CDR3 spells CASGIDSSTDTQYF. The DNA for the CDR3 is TGTGCCAGCGGGATCGATAGTAGCACAGATACGCAGTATTTT.

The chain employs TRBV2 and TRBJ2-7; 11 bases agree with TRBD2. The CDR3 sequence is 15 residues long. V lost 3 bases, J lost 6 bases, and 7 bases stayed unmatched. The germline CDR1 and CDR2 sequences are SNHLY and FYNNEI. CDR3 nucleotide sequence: TGTGCCAGCAGTGAGCCTAGCGGGAGGTTGGGCGAGCAGTACTTC. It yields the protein CASSEPSGRLGEQYF.

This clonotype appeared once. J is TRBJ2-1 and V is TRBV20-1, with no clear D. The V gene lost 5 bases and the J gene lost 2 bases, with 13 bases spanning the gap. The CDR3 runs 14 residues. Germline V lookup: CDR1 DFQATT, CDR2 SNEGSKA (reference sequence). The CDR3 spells CSARPETAYNEQFF. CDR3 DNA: TGCAGTGCTCGCCCAGAAACCGCCTACAATGAGCAGTTCTTC.

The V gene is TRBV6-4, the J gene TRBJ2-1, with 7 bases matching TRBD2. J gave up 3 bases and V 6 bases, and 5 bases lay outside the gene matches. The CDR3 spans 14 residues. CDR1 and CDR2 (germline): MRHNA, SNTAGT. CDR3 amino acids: CASRRAGYYNEQFF. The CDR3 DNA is TGTGCCAGCAGAAGAGCGGGGTACTACAATGAGCAGTTCTTC.

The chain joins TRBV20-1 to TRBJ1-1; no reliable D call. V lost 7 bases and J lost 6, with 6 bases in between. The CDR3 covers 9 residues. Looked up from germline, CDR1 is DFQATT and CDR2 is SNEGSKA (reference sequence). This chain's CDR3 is CSGGSEAFF. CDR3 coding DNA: TGCAGTGGAGGCTCTGAAGCTTTCTTT.

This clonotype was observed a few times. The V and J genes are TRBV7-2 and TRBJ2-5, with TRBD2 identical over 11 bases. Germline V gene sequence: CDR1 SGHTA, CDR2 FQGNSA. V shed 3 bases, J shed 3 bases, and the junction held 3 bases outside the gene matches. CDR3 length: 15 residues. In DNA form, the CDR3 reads TGTGCCAGCAGCTTGGGGACTAGCGGAAAAGAGACCCAGTACTTC. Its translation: CASSLGTSGKETQYF.

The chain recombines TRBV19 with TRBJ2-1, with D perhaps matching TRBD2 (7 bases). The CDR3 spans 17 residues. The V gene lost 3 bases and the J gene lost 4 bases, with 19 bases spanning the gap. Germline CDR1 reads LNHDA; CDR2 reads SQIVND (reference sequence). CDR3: CASSIIGGKGGYNEQFF. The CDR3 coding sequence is TGTGCCAGTAGTATTATAGGCGGGAAGGGGGGGTACAATGAGCAGTTCTTC.

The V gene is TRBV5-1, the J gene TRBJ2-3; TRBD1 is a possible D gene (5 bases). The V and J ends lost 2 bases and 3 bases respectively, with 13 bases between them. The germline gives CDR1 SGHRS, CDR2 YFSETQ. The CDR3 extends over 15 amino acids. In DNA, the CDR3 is TGCGCCAGCAGCTTAGACAGCCCGGATACAGATACGCAGTATTTT. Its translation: CASSLDSPDTDTQYF.

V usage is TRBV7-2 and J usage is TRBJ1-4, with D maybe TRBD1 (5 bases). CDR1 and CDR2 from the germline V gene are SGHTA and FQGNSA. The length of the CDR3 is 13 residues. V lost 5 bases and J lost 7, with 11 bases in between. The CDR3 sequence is CASSMTGGEKLFF. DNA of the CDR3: TGTGCCAGCAGCATGACCGGGGGTGAAAAACTGTTTTTT.

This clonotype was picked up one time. DNA of the CDR3: TGCGCCAGCAGCTCCGGACCCAGTAGAGAGACCCAGTACTTC. This encodes CASSSGPSRETQYF. The gene calls are TRBV5-1 and TRBJ2-5; D is unresolved. The CDR3 is 14 residues long. Per germline, CDR1 SGHRS and CDR2 YFSETQ. The V and J ends lost 3 bases and 4 bases respectively, with 13 bases between them.

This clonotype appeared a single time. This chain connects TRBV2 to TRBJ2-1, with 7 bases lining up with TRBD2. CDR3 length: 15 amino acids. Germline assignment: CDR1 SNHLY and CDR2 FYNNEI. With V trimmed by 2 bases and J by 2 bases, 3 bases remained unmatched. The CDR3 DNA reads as TGTGCCAGCAGTGAATCGAGCGGGACCTACAATGAGCAGTTCTTC. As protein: CASSESSGTYNEQFF.

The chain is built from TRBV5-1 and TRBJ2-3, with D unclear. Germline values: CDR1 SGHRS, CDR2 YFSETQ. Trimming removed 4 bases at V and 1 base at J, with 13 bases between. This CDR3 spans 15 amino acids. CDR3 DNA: TGCGCCAGCAGCCTGCTTCCTCGCGGCACAGATACGCAGTATTTT. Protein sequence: CASSLLPRGTDTQYF. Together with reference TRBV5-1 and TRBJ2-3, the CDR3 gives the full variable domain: KAGVTQTPRYLIKTRGQQVTLSCSPISGHRSVSWYQQTPGQGLQFLFEYFSETQRNKGNFPGRFSGRQFSNSRSEMNVSTLELGDSALYLCASSLLPRGTDTQYFGPGTRLTVL.

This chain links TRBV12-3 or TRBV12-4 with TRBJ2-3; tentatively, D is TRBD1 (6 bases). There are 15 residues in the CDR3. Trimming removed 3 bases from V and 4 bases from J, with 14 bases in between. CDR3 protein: CASSFHRVQADTQYF. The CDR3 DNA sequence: TGTGCCAGCAGTTTCCACAGGGTTCAAGCAGATACGCAGTATTTT.

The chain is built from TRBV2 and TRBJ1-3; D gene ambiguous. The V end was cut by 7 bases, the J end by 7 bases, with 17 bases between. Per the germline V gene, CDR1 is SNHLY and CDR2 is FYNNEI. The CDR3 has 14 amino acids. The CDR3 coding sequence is TGTGCCAGCACAGGCAGCCAGCACGGGAACACCATATATTTT. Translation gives CASTGSQHGNTIYF.

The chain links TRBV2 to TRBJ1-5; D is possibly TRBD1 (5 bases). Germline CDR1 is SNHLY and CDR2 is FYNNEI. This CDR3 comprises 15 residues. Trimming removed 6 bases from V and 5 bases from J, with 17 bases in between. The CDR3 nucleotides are TGTGCCAGCAGCCGGGACTTGGGGGTATATCAGCCCCAGCATTTT. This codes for CASSRDLGVYQPQHF.

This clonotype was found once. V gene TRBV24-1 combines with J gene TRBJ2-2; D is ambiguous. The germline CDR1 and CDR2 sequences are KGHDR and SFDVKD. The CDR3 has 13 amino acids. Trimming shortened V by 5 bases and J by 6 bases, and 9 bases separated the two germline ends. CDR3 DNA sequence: TGTGCCACCAGTGCGATTGGAGCCGGGGAGCTGTTTTTT. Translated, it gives CATSAIGAGELFF.

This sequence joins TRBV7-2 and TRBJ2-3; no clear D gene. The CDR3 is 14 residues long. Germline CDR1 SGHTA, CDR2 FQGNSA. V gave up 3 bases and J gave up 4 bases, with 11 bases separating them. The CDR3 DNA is TGTGCCAGCAGCTTCGGCCCCCCGGCAGATACGCAGTATTTT. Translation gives CASSFGPPADTQYF.

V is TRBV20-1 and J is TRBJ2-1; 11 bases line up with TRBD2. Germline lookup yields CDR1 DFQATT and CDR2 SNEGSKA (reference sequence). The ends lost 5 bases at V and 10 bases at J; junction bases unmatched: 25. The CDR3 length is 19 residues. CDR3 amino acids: CSAYPGEGFFSGRAQEQFF. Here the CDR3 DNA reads TGCAGTGCTTACCCGGGTGAGGGATTCTTTAGCGGGAGGGCCCAGGAGCAGTTCTTC.

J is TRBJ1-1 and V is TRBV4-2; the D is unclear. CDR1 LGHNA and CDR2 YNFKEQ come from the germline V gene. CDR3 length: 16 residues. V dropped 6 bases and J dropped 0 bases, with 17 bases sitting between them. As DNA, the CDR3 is TGTGCCAGCAGGCGTAACGCGGGGTCAATGAACACTGAAGCTTTCTTT. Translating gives CASRRNAGSMNTEAFF.

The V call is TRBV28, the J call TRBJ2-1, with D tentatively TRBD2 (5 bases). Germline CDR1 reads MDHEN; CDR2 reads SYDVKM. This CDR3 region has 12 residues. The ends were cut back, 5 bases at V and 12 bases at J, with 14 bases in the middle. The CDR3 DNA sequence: TGTGCCAGCAGTCCCCCTAGCCGTTCGCAGTTCTTC. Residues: CASSPPSRSQFF.

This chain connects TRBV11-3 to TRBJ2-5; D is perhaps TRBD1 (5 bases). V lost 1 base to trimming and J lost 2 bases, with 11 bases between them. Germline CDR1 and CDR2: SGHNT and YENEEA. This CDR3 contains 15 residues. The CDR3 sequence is CASSLGGLDQETQYF. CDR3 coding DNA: TGTGCCAGCAGCTTAGGGGGCTTAGATCAAGAGACCCAGTACTTC.

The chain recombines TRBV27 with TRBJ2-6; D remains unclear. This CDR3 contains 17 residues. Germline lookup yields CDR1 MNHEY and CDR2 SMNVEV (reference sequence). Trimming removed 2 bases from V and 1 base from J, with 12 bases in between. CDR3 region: CASSLNPQVSGANVLTF. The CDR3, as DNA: TGTGCCAGCAGTTTAAACCCCCAGGTATCTGGGGCCAACGTCCTGACTTTC.

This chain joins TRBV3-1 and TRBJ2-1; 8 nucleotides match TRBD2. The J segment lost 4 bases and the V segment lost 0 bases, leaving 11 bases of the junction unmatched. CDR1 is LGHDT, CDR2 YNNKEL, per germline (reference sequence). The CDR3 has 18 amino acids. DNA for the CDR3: TGTGCCAGCAGCCAAGATCACACTAGCGGTCCGAGGTACAATGAGCAGTTCTTC. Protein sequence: CASSQDHTSGPRYNEQFF.